The entry below describes one T cell receptor (beta chain). These data originate in a study of blood T cell repertoires in COVID-19. Study at large: Sites across the United States, Italy and Spain contributed samples from acute and convalescent COVID-19.

In the authors' workflow: Counts of nucleated cells, estimated from reference gene primer amplification, were obtained. Measured with immunoSEQ multiplex PCR; TCRdb has only the in-frame clones, and not every one. For V, J and clone size, that table is used; D and trimming come from the DNA. The table includes 250,000 or so clones, about 82% detected once. Germline CDR1 SNHLY, CDR2 FYNNEI. This CDR3 is built from 13 residues. V lost 5 bases and J 7 bases, leaving 14 bases between the germline ends. The chain has TRBV2 and TRBJ1-2, with D perhaps matching TRBD1 (6 bases). Sequencing was carried out using peripheral blood. The source of this sequence is a man older than 75 with acute or convalescent COVID-19. The CDR3 sequence is CASSFGQSGGYTF. CDR3 DNA: TGTGCCAGCAGTTTTGGACAGAGCGGTGGCTACACCTTC.